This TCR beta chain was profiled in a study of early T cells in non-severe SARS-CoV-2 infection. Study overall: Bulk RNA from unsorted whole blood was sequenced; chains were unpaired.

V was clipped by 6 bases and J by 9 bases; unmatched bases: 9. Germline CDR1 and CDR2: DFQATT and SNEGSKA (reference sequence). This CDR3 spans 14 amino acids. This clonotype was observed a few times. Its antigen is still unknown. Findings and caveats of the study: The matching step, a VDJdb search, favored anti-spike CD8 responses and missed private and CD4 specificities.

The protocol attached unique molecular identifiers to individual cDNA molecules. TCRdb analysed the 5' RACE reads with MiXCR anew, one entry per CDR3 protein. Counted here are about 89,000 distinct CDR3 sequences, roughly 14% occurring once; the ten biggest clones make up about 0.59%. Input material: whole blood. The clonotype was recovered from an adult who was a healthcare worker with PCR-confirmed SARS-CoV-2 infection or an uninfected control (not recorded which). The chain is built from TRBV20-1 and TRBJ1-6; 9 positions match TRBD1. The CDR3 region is CSASAGQGPSPLHF. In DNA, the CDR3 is TGCAGTGCCTCCGCGGGACAGGGTCCTTCACCCCTCCACTTT.